Detailed here is one T cell receptor beta chain. CDR1 MNHEY and CDR2 SVGAGI come from the germline V gene. Trimming removed 6 bases from V and 6 bases from J; junction bases left unmatched: 8. This CDR3 spans 14 amino acids. These data belong to a study of blood T cell repertoires in COVID-19. Assay: immunoSEQ multiplex PCR; the TCRdb copy retains only in-frame clones and omits some. The data show about 370,000 clones, 85% to 90% seen once. Source material: PBMCs or T cells enriched from blood (not recorded which). This receptor was identified in a man younger than 35 who had recovered from COVID-19. This chain uses TRBV6-5 with TRBJ1-1, with 9 bases that match TRBD1. The CDR3 loop reads CASRTGGAGAEAFF. The CDR3 DNA sequence: TGTGCCAGCAGAACAGGGGGCGCGGGGGCTGAAGCTTTCTTT.